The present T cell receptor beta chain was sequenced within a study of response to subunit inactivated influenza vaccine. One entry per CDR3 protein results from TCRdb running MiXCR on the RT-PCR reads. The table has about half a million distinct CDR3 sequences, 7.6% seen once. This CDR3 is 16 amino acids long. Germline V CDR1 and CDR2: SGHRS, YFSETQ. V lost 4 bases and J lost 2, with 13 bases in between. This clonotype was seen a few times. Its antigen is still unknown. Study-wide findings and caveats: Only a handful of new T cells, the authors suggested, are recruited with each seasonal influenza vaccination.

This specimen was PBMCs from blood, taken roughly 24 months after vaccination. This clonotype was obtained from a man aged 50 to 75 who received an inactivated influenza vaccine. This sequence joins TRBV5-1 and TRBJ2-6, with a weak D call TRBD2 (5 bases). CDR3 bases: TGCGCCAGCAGCGCCCGAGTCGGGACTGGGGCCAACGTCCTGACTTTC. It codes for CASSARVGTGANVLTF.